This record looks at one T cell receptor (beta chain) sequence and its context. The method was immunoSEQ multiplex PCR; TCRdb's version includes in-frame clones alone and lacks a portion of them. The repertoire includes 3,400 or so clones, approximately 82% of them detected once, and about 17% sits in the top ten. This sample is drawn from a study of chemoradiotherapy in HPV16-positive cancers. The specimen was tumor tissue, collected from a patient who underwent chemoradiotherapy. The sequence came from a human donor with HPV-associated anogenital cancer.

CDR3 in DNA: TGTGCCATCACTAGGGGACTAGCGGGTTACAATGAGCAGTTCTTC. Protein product: CAITRGLAGYNEQFF. This chain joins TRBV10-3 and TRBJ2-1; 12 nucleotides agree with TRBD2. This CDR3 spans 15 amino acids. The trim removed 7 bases at V and 4 bases at J, leaving 5 bases unmatched. The V gene's germline CDR1 is ENHRY and CDR2 SYGVKD.